Following are 30 T cell receptor beta chains from one sample sequenced in a study of vaccination and CD4 T cells after COVID-19. Once obtained from cultured CD4+ T cells, the DNA was sequenced using the Oncomine TCR Beta short-read assay. TCRdb processed the PCR reads anew with MiXCR; each CDR3 protein has one entry. The sample yields around 7,100 distinct CDR3 sequences, around half seen once. Treatment denoted: roughly 10-day PBMC culture with coronavirus spike peptide pools or control peptides (ViraFEST assay). Investigators obtained the unexposed donor's CD4+ T cells before the COVID-19 pandemic (2011-2018). These receptors have no identified antigens. The sequenced material came from CD4+ T cells from blood, cultured in vitro. The source is a human donor in good health.

The CDR3 protein is CSARGPGLPGEGYEQYF. CDR3 DNA: TGCAGTGCTAGAGGTCCCGGACTCCCGGGGGAAGGATACGAGCAGTACTTC. The V call is TRBV20-1, the J call TRBJ2-7, with D possibly TRBD2 on 6 matching bases. CDR1 and CDR2 from the germline V gene are DFQATT and SNEGSKA (reference sequence). The CDR3 consists of 17 residues. V lost 1 base and J lost 4, with 23 bases in between.

This clonotype occurred a few times. This chain joins TRBV7-9 and TRBJ2-2; D not resolved. There are 14 residues in the CDR3. Germline V CDR1 and CDR2: SEHNR, FQNEAQ (reference sequence). Trimming cost V 3 bases and J 1 base, with 6 bases left between them. CDR3 loop: CASSFRGNTGELFF. As DNA, the CDR3 is TGTGCCAGCAGCTTCAGAGGGAACACCGGGGAGCTGTTTTTT.

V usage is TRBV19 and J usage is TRBJ1-5; D uncertain. There are 13 residues in the CDR3. The germline CDR1 and CDR2 sequences are LNHDA and SQIVND (reference sequence). With 7 bases removed from V and 1 base from J, the gap between germline ends came to 8 bases. CDR3 in amino acids: CASISGSNQPQHF. For the CDR3, the DNA is TGTGCCAGTATAAGCGGGAGCAATCAGCCCCAGCATTTT.

This chain joins TRBV2 and TRBJ1-6; D perhaps matches TRBD1 (6 bases). Germline V gene data show CDR1 as SNHLY and CDR2 as FYNNEI. V lost 6 bases to trimming and J lost 4 bases, with 13 bases between them. The CDR3 contains 15 residues. The CDR3 is CASRTRQAYNSPLHF. CDR3 DNA sequence: TGTGCCAGCAGGACGAGACAGGCATATAATTCACCCCTCCACTTT.

The chain joins TRBV7-2 to TRBJ1-2; the match to TRBD1 covers 9 bases. The CDR3 length is 17 residues. Per the germline V gene, CDR1 is SGHTA and CDR2 is FQGNSA. Trimming cost V 1 base and J 2 bases; bases outside gene matches: 8. For the CDR3, the DNA is TGTGCCAGCAGCTTAGGGGTACCACAGGGGGCAAACTATGGCTACACCTTC. It specifies CASSLGVPQGANYGYTF.

This clonotype was seen only a few times. The rearrangement uses TRBV19 and TRBJ2-7; TRBD2 is a possible D gene (5 bases). The V gene's germline CDR1 is LNHDA and CDR2 SQIVND (reference sequence). V was clipped by 4 bases and J by 1 base, with 11 bases between them. The CDR3 length is 14 residues. In nucleotides, the CDR3 is TGTGCCAGTAGTACCTCGAGGGAATCCTACGAGCAGTACTTC. Protein: CASSTSRESYEQYF.

V is TRBV30 and J is TRBJ2-7, with TRBD2 as a possible D gene (6 bases). V lost 0 bases and J 12 bases, leaving 21 bases between the germline ends. Germline CDR1 reads GTSNPN; CDR2 reads SVGIG (reference sequence). There are 14 residues in the CDR3. As DNA, the CDR3 is TGTGCCTGGAGTGTCTCCTCGGGGGAAGGGAATTGGTACTTC. It yields the protein CAWSVSSGEGNWYF.

This clonotype was counted a few times. The gene calls are TRBV27 and TRBJ2-1; D is perhaps TRBD1 or TRBD2 (5 bases each). The CDR3 sequence is 14 residues long. CDR1 and CDR2 from the germline V gene are MNHEY and SMNVEV (reference sequence). The germline V and J ends were trimmed by 6 bases and 10 bases, with 19 bases remaining between them. CDR3 loop: CASSVGTGVREQFF. CDR3 in DNA: TGTGCCAGCAGCGTCGGGACCGGGGTTAGAGAGCAGTTCTTC.

This chain joins TRBV29-1 and TRBJ1-1; D remains ambiguous. The germline V gene has CDR1 SQVTM and CDR2 ANQGSEA. The CDR3 totals 13 residues. Deletions cut 4 bases from V and 2 bases from J, with 11 bases between. The CDR3 nucleotides are TGCAGCGTTGTTAAGGGAAGTAACACTGAAGCTTTCTTT. Translating it yields CSVVKGSNTEAFF.

The table lists this clonotype with a few counts. V and J are TRBV12-3 or TRBV12-4 and TRBJ2-6; D unresolved. Deletions cut 6 bases from V and 1 base from J, with 10 bases between. CDR3 length: 15 residues. CDR3 loop: CASSFSVSGANVLTF. The CDR3 DNA is TGTGCCAGCAGCTTCTCGGTATCTGGGGCCAACGTCCTGACTTTC.

V is TRBV5-1 and J is TRBJ2-3; 10 nucleotides match TRBD2. V trimming: 4 bases; J trimming: 7 bases; junction bases outside the gene matches: 12. The CDR3 is 16 amino acids. From germline, CDR1 is SGHRS and CDR2 YFSETQ. In DNA, the CDR3 is TGCGCCAGCAGCCAACCATTTAGCGGGGGGAGGAATACGCAGTATTTT. Protein: CASSQPFSGGRNTQYF.

The table lists this clonotype with a few counts. The chain is built from TRBV12-3 or TRBV12-4 and TRBJ2-5, with D perhaps TRBD2 (5 bases). The germline V and J ends were trimmed by 5 bases and 4 bases, with 11 bases remaining between them. The CDR3 runs 13 residues. CDR3 protein: CASSTRVGETQYF. CDR3 coding DNA: TGTGCCAGCAGTACGCGGGTAGGAGAGACCCAGTACTTC.

J is TRBJ1-5 and V is TRBV6-1, with D possibly TRBD1 on 6 matching bases. V gave up 6 bases and J gave up 2 bases, with 14 bases separating them. The CDR3 extends over 15 amino acids. Germline V gene sequence: CDR1 MNHNS, CDR2 SASEGT. The chain's CDR3 is CASRLSGVRNQPQHF. In nucleotides, the CDR3 is TGTGCCAGCAGGTTGTCAGGGGTGCGCAATCAGCCCCAGCATTTT.

The chain carries TRBV28 and TRBJ1-6; tentative D call: TRBD1 (6 bases). The V gene's germline CDR1 is MDHEN and CDR2 SYDVKM. The ends were cut back, 8 bases at V and 0 bases at J, with 20 bases in the middle. The CDR3 sequence is 18 residues long. The CDR3, as DNA: TGTGCCAGCGGGGGGAGGACAGACCTTAGCTCCTATAATTCACCCCTCCACTTT. It is translated as CASGGRTDLSSYNSPLHF.

This clonotype was observed once. The chain is built from TRBV10-1 and TRBJ1-5, with TRBD1 identical over 8 bases. This CDR3 is built from 16 residues. Germline trimming cut 7 bases from V and 5 bases from J; bases unmatched to any gene: 13. Germline assignment: CDR1 WNHNN and CDR2 SYGVQD (reference sequence). The CDR3 loop reads CASKEEGFRGHQPQHF. In nucleotides, the CDR3 is TGCGCCAGCAAAGAGGAGGGTTTCAGGGGGCATCAGCCCCAGCATTTT.

V gene TRBV28 combines with J gene TRBJ1-5, with TRBD1 matching 9 bases. The germline CDR1 and CDR2 sequences are MDHEN and SYDVKM. The CDR3 is made up of 15 amino acids. The J segment lost 5 bases and the V segment lost 3 bases, leaving 5 bases of the junction unmatched. CDR3 DNA: TGTGCCAGCAGTTTGACCCGGGACAGGGATCAGCCCCAGCATTTT. This codes for CASSLTRDRDQPQHF.

This clonotype was observed a single time. This sequence joins TRBV6-5 and TRBJ2-3, with D hard to call. The CDR3 is 13 residues long. Trimming cost V 6 bases and J 5 bases, with 12 bases left between them. The V gene's germline CDR1 is MNHEY and CDR2 SVGAGI. The CDR3 DNA sequence: TGTGCCAGCAGGTTACTAACGGGAGATACGCAGTATTTT. This encodes CASRLLTGDTQYF.

The rearrangement uses TRBV7-8 and TRBJ1-2; 9 nucleotides align to TRBD1. The CDR3 length is 16 residues. The germline CDR1 and CDR2 sequences are SGHVS and FQNEAQ. The trim removed 6 bases at V and 3 bases at J, leaving 11 bases unmatched. The DNA for the CDR3 is TGTGCCAGCAGTTACAGGGGGCGGAACCTTGACTATGGCTACACCTTC. It yields the protein CASSYRGRNLDYGYTF. Together with reference TRBV7-8 and TRBJ1-2, the CDR3 gives the full variable domain: GAGVSQSPRYKVAKRGQDVALRCDPISGHVSLFWYQQALGQGPEFLTYFQNEAQLDKSGLPSDRFFAERPEGSVSTLKIQRTQQEDSAVYLCASSYRGRNLDYGYTFGSGTRLTVV.

The chain links TRBV21-1 to TRBJ1-1. TRBV21-1 is classified as a pseudogene. This CDR3 has 15 residues. The DNA for the CDR3 is TGTGCCAGCAGCAAAGGAGAAAACCTCTCCACTGAAGCTTTCTTT. As protein: CASSKGENLSTEAFF.

This chain joins TRBV12-3 or TRBV12-4 and TRBJ1-1; a weak D match, TRBD1 (5 bases). The CDR3 sequence is 13 residues long. V lost 6 bases and J lost 1, with 9 bases in between. CDR3 sequence (DNA): TGTGCCAGCAGCCTGACAGCGAACACTGAAGCTTTCTTT. It encodes CASSLTANTEAFF.

V gene TRBV24-1 combines with J gene TRBJ1-6; the match to TRBD1 covers 7 bases. The CDR3 is made up of 14 amino acids. Germline CDR1 reads KGHDR; CDR2 reads SFDVKD. V trimming: 7 bases; J trimming: 5 bases; junction bases outside the gene matches: 4. The CDR3 reads CATRGDSDNSPLHF. In DNA, the CDR3 is TGTGCCACCAGGGGGGACAGCGATAATTCACCCCTCCACTTT.

The chain recombines TRBV28 with TRBJ1-1, with D possibly matching TRBD1 (6 bases). Germline lookup yields CDR1 MDHEN and CDR2 SYDVKM. Trimming left V 5 bases short and J 4 bases short, with 23 bases between. The CDR3 runs to 17 residues. The CDR3 region is CASSVGRWGAVSTEAFF. The CDR3 DNA reads as TGTGCCAGCAGTGTAGGTCGTTGGGGGGCCGTTAGCACTGAAGCTTTCTTT.

This clonotype was counted between two and nine times. The V call is TRBV10-3, the J call TRBJ2-2; 13 nucleotides match TRBD2. This CDR3 region has 15 residues. Trimming cost V 8 bases and J 1 base; bases outside gene matches: 1. The germline CDR1 and CDR2 sequences are ENHRY and SYGVKD. The CDR3: CAIGTSGKNTGELFF. The CDR3 DNA is TGTGCCATCGGGACTAGCGGGAAGAACACCGGGGAGCTGTTTTTT.

J is TRBJ2-5 and V is TRBV7-2, with 8 bases fitting TRBD1. This CDR3 is built from 13 residues. Per the germline V gene, CDR1 is SGHTA and CDR2 is FQGNSA. With 6 bases clipped from V and 3 bases from J, the junction kept 3 bases outside the gene matches. For the CDR3, the DNA is TGTGCCAGCAGTGTGGACAGGGAAGAGACCCAGTACTTC. Encoded protein: CASSVDREETQYF.

The table lists this clonotype with a few counts. The chain combines TRBV20-1 with TRBJ2-1; 10 bases map to TRBD2. V was clipped by 3 bases and J by 5 bases; unmatched bases: 4. CDR3 size: 14 residues. CDR1 and CDR2 from the germline V gene are DFQATT and SNEGSKA (reference sequence). This CDR3 is CSASPLAGNNEQFF. In DNA, the CDR3 is TGCAGTGCTAGTCCACTAGCGGGGAACAATGAGCAGTTCTTC.

The chain has TRBV11-2 and TRBJ1-3; weak D call: TRBD1 (6 bases). Germline V lookup: CDR1 SGHAT, CDR2 FQNNGV. V was pared by 4 bases and J by 7 bases, with 14 bases between. The CDR3 has 14 amino acids. The CDR3 coding sequence is TGTGCCAGCAGCTCACTCAGGGGAAGGAACACCATATATTTT. Translated: CASSSLRGRNTIYF.

The chain carries TRBV2 and TRBJ1-2; D ambiguous. Germline-derived CDR1 and CDR2 are SNHLY and FYNNEI. Trimming removed 3 bases from V and 7 bases from J, with 6 bases in between. The CDR3 contains 11 residues. CDR3 protein: CASSDVPGYTF. CDR3 DNA sequence: TGTGCCAGCAGTGATGTGCCTGGCTACACCTTC.

V usage is TRBV7-2 and J usage is TRBJ2-2, with TRBD2 identical over 12 bases. With V trimmed by 4 bases and J by 6 bases, 3 bases remained unmatched. CDR3 size: 15 residues. Per the germline V gene, CDR1 is SGHTA and CDR2 is FQGNSA. CDR3 DNA sequence: TGTGCCAGCAGCTCCCGACTAGCGGGAGCCGGGGAGCTGTTTTTT. Translating it yields CASSSRLAGAGELFF.

The chain joins TRBV11-3 to TRBJ1-1, with a tentative D call TRBD1 (6 bases). The CDR3 loop spans 13 amino acids. Germline CDR1 SGHNT, CDR2 YENEEA. V lost 5 bases and J lost 1, with 8 bases in between. The CDR3 sequence: CASSRGGNTEAFF. CDR3 nucleotides: TGTGCCAGCAGCCGAGGGGGGAACACTGAAGCTTTCTTT.

Only a few counts were recorded for this clonotype. The V and J genes are TRBV18 and TRBJ1-2; possible D gene TRBD1, 5 bases. V dropped 3 bases and J dropped 3 bases, with 11 bases sitting between them. Germline CDR1 is KGHSH and CDR2 is LQKENI. This CDR3 is built from 14 residues. The CDR3 here is CASSPDLGHYGYTF. CDR3 DNA sequence: TGTGCCAGCTCACCCGACCTGGGACACTATGGCTACACCTTC. Supplemented by reference TRBV18 and TRBJ1-2, the full variable domain reads NAGVMQNPRHLVRRRGQEARLRCSPMKGHSHVYWYRQLPEEGLKFMVYLQKENIIDESGMPKERFSAEFPKEGPSILRIQQVVRGDSAAYFCASSPDLGHYGYTFGSGTRLTVV.